This T cell receptor beta chain was recovered during a study of cytomegalovirus exposure and HLA in healthy donors. Study-level results: Confirmation in vitro established that a few CMV-associated chains were specific for CMV antigens.

The PCR ran on 60 Vbeta and 13 Jbeta primers. Assay used: immunoSEQ multiplex PCR; TCRdb lists only in-frame clones, some missing. The record lists 65,000 to 80,000 clones, of which the ten most abundant hold about 4.2%. The CDR3 extends over 13 amino acids. Germline values: CDR1 MGHRA, CDR2 YSYEKL. Trimming cost V 4 bases and J 6 bases, with 11 bases left between them. In the case of this clone: What it recognizes is unknown.

This TCR derives from a man aged 25-45 years in good health and CMV-seronegative. Sequenced input: PBMCs. This chain joins TRBV4-1 and TRBJ2-3; D is perhaps TRBD1 (5 bases). The CDR3 DNA reads as TGCGCCAGCAGCCTTCTAGGGGCGGATACGCAGTATTTT. It specifies CASSLLGADTQYF.